This TCR beta chain derives from a study of cytomegalovirus exposure and HLA in healthy donors. The study's findings and limits: Listed as cytomegalovirus-associated were 170 or so TCR beta chains. In vitro checks showed that a few CMV-associated chains really do target CMV antigens.

While the first cohort had some 700 subjects, the donors belonged to the separate validation cohort of over a hundred subjects. The V segment lost 4 bases and the J segment 3 bases; nucleotides outside the gene matches: 8. The CDR3 has 15 amino acids. Germline CDR1 and CDR2: MNHEY and SMNVEV (reference sequence). Libraries were prepared by immunoSEQ multiplex PCR; TCRdb keeps only in-frame clonotypes and omits some of them. Of 200,000 to 300,000 clones listed, more than 75% are singletons. With respect to this clone: Antigen: not known.

Specimen: PBMCs. The chain links TRBV27 to TRBJ2-7, with 8 bases lining up with TRBD1. The receptor's source is a woman aged 30 to 39 in good health and CMV-seropositive. The CDR3 nucleotides read TGTGCCAGCAGTTCCGCCGGGACAGGAGACTACGAGCAGTACTTC. Protein: CASSSAGTGDYEQYF.